A selection of T cell receptor beta chains follows, all from one sample in a study of blood T cell repertoires in COVID-19. Produced via immunoSEQ multiplex PCR; TCRdb's table is partial and in-frame only. The sample carries about 150,000 clones, 80% to 90% recorded once. The sequenced sample consisted of peripheral blood. These receptor sequences come from a man aged 55 to 70 with acute or convalescent COVID-19. The CDR3 runs from the conserved cysteine through the conserved F or W. D genes are given only for firm matches. The size of a clone is reported for some rows only, either as once, few or many, or as a class for expanded clones.

TRBD1,TRBV27,once,TRBJ1-6,CASSFYPGTDNSPLHF,TGTGCCAGCAGTTTCTACCCCGGGACAGATAATTCACCCCTCCACTTT
TRBD2,TRBV7-2,.,TRBJ2-3,CAGTRGGGTDTQYF,TGTGCCGGAACCCGGGGGGGCGGGACAGATACGCAGTATTTT
TRBD2,TRBV7-9,.,TRBJ2-3,CASSRLAGPQVTQYF,TGTGCCAGCAGCAGATTAGCGGGGCCACAAGTTACGCAGTATTTT
.,TRBV19,.,TRBJ2-7,CASSNDLTGYEQYF,TGTGCCAGTAGTAACGACCTGACAGGCTACGAGCAGTACTTC
TRBD1,TRBV27,.,TRBJ1-2,CASSLSQGYGYTF,TGTGCCAGCAGTTTATCACAGGGGTATGGCTACACCTTC
.,TRBV5-1,.,TRBJ1-2,CASSPSGDGYTF,TGCGCCAGCAGCCCATCAGGGGATGGCTACACCTTC
.,TRBV21-1,.,TRBJ2-7,CASSKTDRRLAYEQYF,TGTGCCAGCAGCAAAACCGACAGGAGGCTTGCCTACGAGCAGTACTTC
.,TRBV5-1,.,TRBJ1-2,CASSLDTGSNYGYTF,TGCGCCAGCAGCTTGGACACGGGATCTAACTATGGCTACACCTTC
.,TRBV19,.,TRBJ1-1,CASSIPRVAEAFF,TGTGCCAGTAGTATACCCAGGGTGGCTGAAGCTTTCTTT
TRBD1,TRBV2,.,TRBJ1-1,CASGRDRGPNTEAFF,TGTGCCAGCGGCCGGGACAGGGGACCGAACACTGAAGCTTTCTTT